These 9 T cell receptor beta chains came from one sample sequenced in a study of blood T cell repertoires in COVID-19 (TCRdb year 2020). Receptor libraries were prepared by the immunoSEQ multiplex PCR assay. Imported from immuneACCESS, the table was reduced by TCRdb to in-frame sequences with V and J called. These copies leave out some clones; in studies compared against another copy, an unresolved V gene accounts for under half, and the cause of the remainder is not known. The sample table lists a few hundred thousand clones, around 83% of them with a count of one. The top ten constitute over 4.5% of the sample. The sequencing input was PBMCs or T cells enriched from blood (not recorded which). The source of these receptors is a woman between 45 and 60 years old who had recovered from COVID-19.

This sequence joins TRBV24-1 and TRBJ2-5; 12 bases agree with TRBD1. This CDR3 has 19 residues. Germline loops: CDR1 KGHDR, CDR2 SFDVKD. The junction had 13 bases not matched to a gene; V was cut back by 0 bases and J by 6 bases. CDR3 in amino acids: CATSDLLGQGARGRQTQYF. Written as DNA, the CDR3 is TGTGCCACCAGTGATTTGTTGGGACAGGGGGCGCGTGGACGGCAGACCCAGTACTTC.

The rearrangement uses TRBV12-3 or TRBV12-4 and TRBJ1-1; D is uncertain. This CDR3 is built from 10 residues. V was clipped by 3 bases and J by 9 bases, with 5 bases between them. CDR3 region: CASSFSQAFF. Written as DNA, the CDR3 is TGTGCCAGCAGTTTTAGTCAAGCTTTCTTT.

The rearrangement links TRBV9 to TRBJ2-5; D might be TRBD2 (5 bases). V lost 1 base and J 4 bases, leaving 11 bases between the germline ends. This CDR3 contains 14 residues. CDR1 and CDR2 from the germline V gene are SGDLS and YYNGEE. The CDR3 here is CASSVLPRAETQYF. The CDR3 nucleotides are TGTGCCAGCAGCGTACTTCCGAGGGCAGAGACCCAGTACTTC.

The gene calls are TRBV7-9 and TRBJ2-1; 7 nucleotides line up with TRBD2. Germline V gene data show CDR1 as SEHNR and CDR2 as FQNEAQ (reference sequence). The CDR3 length is 16 residues. Germline trimming cut 2 bases from V and 10 bases from J; bases unmatched to any gene: 14. In nucleotides, the CDR3 is TGTGCCAGCAGCTTACCTTCGGGGCGCGGGAGCCAGGAGCAGTTCTTC. Translation gives CASSLPSGRGSQEQFF. The full variable domain, with the rest looked up from reference TRBV7-9 and TRBJ2-1, is DTGVSQNPRHKITKRGQNVTFRCDPISEHNRLYWYRQTLGQGPEFLTYFQNEAQLEKSRLLSDRFSAERPKGSFSTLEIQRTEQGDSAMYLCASSLPSGRGSQEQFFGPGTRLTVL.

This chain uses TRBV7-9 with TRBJ1-4; D is unresolved. Germline-derived CDR1 and CDR2 are SEHNR and FQNEAQ (reference sequence). Trimming pared 4 bases from V and 0 bases from J, leaving 9 bases between. The CDR3 spans 15 residues. CDR3 in amino acids: CASSSGLATNEKLFF. CDR3 nucleotide sequence: TGTGCCAGCAGCTCAGGACTTGCAACTAATGAAAAACTGTTTTTT.

The chain has TRBV5-8 and TRBJ1-6; TRBD1 might be the D (6 bases). V was clipped by 3 bases and J by 9 bases, with 13 bases between them. The CDR3 has 14 residues. The germline CDR1 and CDR2 sequences are SGHTS and YDEGEE. DNA for the CDR3: TGTGCCAGCAGCTCCGAACAGGGAACTTCACCCCTCCACTTT. It yields the protein CASSSEQGTSPLHF.

In this sample, this clone turned up once. The chain uses TRBV6-5 and TRBJ2-5; 10 bases align to TRBD1. Per the germline V gene, CDR1 is MNHEY and CDR2 is SVGAGI. V was pared by 0 bases and J by 5 bases, with 6 bases of the junction left unmatched. The CDR3 sequence is 16 residues long. CDR3 region: CASSYSGQGVGETQYF. CDR3 nucleotide sequence: TGTGCCAGCAGTTACTCTGGACAGGGGGTCGGGGAGACCCAGTACTTC.

About this clone itself: Within the sample, other DNA sequences also encode this same CDR3. This chain uses TRBV4-1 with TRBJ1-1; D unclear. The ends were cut back, 1 base at V and 1 base at J, with 7 bases in the middle. The CDR3 totals 14 residues. The germline V gene has CDR1 MGHRA and CDR2 YSYEKL. The DNA for the CDR3 is TGCGCCAGCAGCCAAGTTACGGGGAACACTGAAGCTTTCTTT. It is translated as CASSQVTGNTEAFF.

A few counts support this clone. The chain couples TRBV18 to TRBJ1-5; D ambiguous. The V gene's germline CDR1 is KGHSH and CDR2 LQKENI. Deletions cut 2 bases from V and 4 bases from J, with 6 bases between. The CDR3 is 13 residues long. In nucleotides, the CDR3 is TGTGCCAGCTCACCAAGTCAGAATCAGCCCCAGCATTTT. Translated, it gives CASSPSQNQPQHF.